What follows are 20 T cell receptor beta chains derived from one specimen sequenced in a study of cytotoxic CD8 clonotypes in ibrutinib-treated CLL. Assay: immunoSEQ multiplex PCR; the TCRdb copy retains only in-frame clones and omits some. The profile shows tens of thousands of clones, 45% to 60% of them singletons. The starting material was PBMCs, obtained after 12 months of ibrutinib treatment. These receptor sequences come from a human donor with chronic lymphocytic leukemia.

The chain combines TRBV28 with TRBJ2-5, with TRBD2 identical over 7 bases. The CDR3 consists of 15 residues. The germline V gene encodes CDR1 MDHEN and CDR2 SYDVKM. V lost 1 base and J lost 7; bases outside the gene matches: 9. In nucleotides, the CDR3 is TGTGCCAGCAGTTTATCTGGCAGCGGGGTTTCGACCCAGTACTTC. Amino acids: CASSLSGSGVSTQYF.

The chain has TRBV7-6 and TRBJ2-5; TRBD1 matches at 7 bases. CDR3 length: 16 amino acids. Germline V gene sequence: CDR1 SGHVS, CDR2 FNYEAQ. The trim removed 6 bases at V and 2 bases at J, leaving 12 bases unmatched. CDR3 nucleotide sequence: TGTGCCAGCAGTCGCCGGCGGGCAGGGGGACAAGAGACCCAGTACTTC. This translates into CASSRRRAGGQETQYF.

This clone has a count of ten or more. The chain carries TRBV19 and TRBJ2-2; TRBD2 agrees at 11 bases. V shed 4 bases, J shed 7 bases, and the junction held 2 bases outside the gene matches. The CDR3 has 14 amino acids. Germline assignment: CDR1 LNHDA and CDR2 SQIVND (reference sequence). CDR3 DNA: TGTGCCAGTAGTAGCCTAGCGGGAGGCGGGGAGCTGTTTTTT. Its translation: CASSSLAGGGELFF.

This clone has ten or more counts. This sequence joins TRBV5-1 and TRBJ1-3; no clear D. The CDR3 length is 15 residues. V was pared by 0 bases and J by 0 bases, with 7 bases between. Germline V CDR1 and CDR2: SGHRS, YFSETQ. CDR3 region: CASSLAPNSGNTIYF. The CDR3 nucleotides read TGCGCCAGCAGCTTGGCTCCGAACTCTGGAAACACCATATATTTT.

This clone was observed a few times. V and J are TRBV2 and TRBJ1-6; D ambiguous. CDR1 and CDR2 from the germline V gene are SNHLY and FYNNEI. Trimming shortened V by 7 bases and J by 3 bases, and 4 bases separated the two germline ends. This CDR3 region has 12 residues. In nucleotides, the CDR3 is TGTGCCAGCAATCACTATAATTCACCCCTCCACTTT. The encoded protein is CASNHYNSPLHF.

The chain is built from TRBV6-1 and TRBJ2-1, with no clear D. Trimming removed 3 bases from V and 9 bases from J, with 9 bases in between. CDR1 MNHNS and CDR2 SASEGT come from the germline V gene. The CDR3 contains 12 residues. CDR3 sequence: CASSDRFGEQFF. The CDR3 nucleotides are TGTGCCAGCAGTGACAGGTTCGGTGAGCAGTTCTTC.

The V and J genes are TRBV5-6 and TRBJ2-7, with a possible D match to TRBD1 (6 bases). CDR3 length: 12 amino acids. The germline V gene encodes CDR1 SGHDT and CDR2 YYEEEE. The V end lost 4 bases, the J end lost 3 bases, and 8 bases lay between the germline ends. This CDR3 reads CASSQGHYEQYV. Here the CDR3 DNA reads TGTGCCAGCAGCCAGGGACACTACGAGCAGTACGTC.

This clone was found a few times. V and J are TRBV2 and TRBJ1-2; 8 bases agree with TRBD1. Per germline, CDR1 SNHLY and CDR2 FYNNEI. V lost 3 bases, J lost 7 bases, and 7 bases stayed unmatched. The CDR3 extends over 14 amino acids. In DNA, the CDR3 is TGTGCCAGCAGTGACAGCAGGGGGCAAGGTGGCTACACCTTC. Protein sequence: CASSDSRGQGGYTF.

This clone was seen repeatedly, ten times or more. The V gene is TRBV27, the J gene TRBJ2-7, with 10 bases aligning to TRBD2. The germline V gene has CDR1 MNHEY and CDR2 SMNVEV (reference sequence). Trimming removed 4 bases from V and 2 bases from J; junction bases left unmatched: 2. This CDR3 contains 14 residues. The CDR3 DNA follows: TGTGCCAGCAGTTGGACTAGCGGAACCTACGAGCAGTACTTC. Translated: CASSWTSGTYEQYF.

In its sample, this clone was seen a few times. The chain links TRBV7-6 to TRBJ2-5, with D possibly being TRBD1 or TRBD2 (5 bases each). The CDR3 runs 12 residues. Germline V gene sequence: CDR1 SGHVS, CDR2 FNYEAQ. V was shortened by 5 bases and J by 6 bases, with 10 bases between the two germline ends. For the CDR3, the DNA is TGTGCCAGCAGCGAGGGACGCCAGACCCAGTACTTC. It yields the protein CASSEGRQTQYF.

This rearrangement joins TRBV28 to TRBJ2-2; D perhaps matches TRBD2 (6 bases). This CDR3 is built from 17 residues. Germline V gene data show CDR1 as MDHEN and CDR2 as SYDVKM. The V end was cut by 3 bases, the J end by 3 bases, with 17 bases between. CDR3: CASSFRSGYPYTGELFF. In DNA form, the CDR3 reads TGTGCCAGCAGTTTCAGGAGCGGGTATCCTTACACCGGGGAGCTGTTTTTT.

The chain links TRBV27 to TRBJ2-4; 8 nucleotides match TRBD1. CDR1 and CDR2 from the germline V gene are MNHEY and SMNVEV (reference sequence). With V trimmed by 8 bases and J by 9 bases, 12 bases remained unmatched. The CDR3 consists of 14 residues. Here the CDR3 DNA reads TGTGCCAGCTCGGGACAGGTGGACGGACTCATTCAGTACTTC. Protein: CASSGQVDGLIQYF.

This clone has just a few counts. V usage is TRBV19 and J usage is TRBJ1-4; tentatively, D is TRBD1 (5 bases). The CDR3 loop spans 14 amino acids. Germline V gene lookup returns CDR1 LNHDA and CDR2 SQIVND (reference sequence). The ends were cut back, 7 bases at V and 8 bases at J, with 17 bases in the middle. Here the CDR3 DNA reads TGTGCCAGTAAGGGGAACACAGTAGGCGAAAAACTGTTTTTT. This codes for CASKGNTVGEKLFF.

V and J are TRBV6-5 and TRBJ1-1, with D unclear. CDR1 is MNHEY, CDR2 SVGAGI, per germline. This CDR3 comprises 13 residues. V was shortened by 6 bases and J by 1 base, with 9 bases between the two germline ends. DNA for the CDR3: TGTGCCAGCAGCCTCTCCCAGAACACTGAAGCTTTCTTT. Its protein is CASSLSQNTEAFF.

This clone was observed a handful of times. V gene TRBV2 combines with J gene TRBJ2-7; 12 positions agree with TRBD1. CDR3 length: 16 residues. J was trimmed by 2 bases and V by 8 bases; bases with no gene match: 10. Germline V gene data show CDR1 as SNHLY and CDR2 as FYNNEI. Written as DNA, the CDR3 is TGTGCCAGCTTCCGGGACAGGGGGCGCACCCCCTACGAGCAGTACGTC. It yields the protein CASFRDRGRTPYEQYV.

This rearrangement joins TRBV5-8 to TRBJ2-1; 7 nucleotides line up with TRBD1. J lost 4 bases, V lost 4 bases, and 5 bases had no gene match. The CDR3 loop spans 14 amino acids. CDR1 and CDR2 from the germline V gene are SGHTS and YDEGEE. The CDR3 DNA sequence: TGTGCCAGCAGCAACAGGGACAGTTACAATGAGCAGTTCTTC. This translates into CASSNRDSYNEQFF.

V and J are TRBV19 and TRBJ2-2, with D unclear. Trimming removed 2 bases at V and 6 bases at J, with 19 bases between. This CDR3 contains 17 residues. Germline V lookup: CDR1 LNHDA, CDR2 SQIVND (reference sequence). In nucleotides, the CDR3 is TGTGCCAGTAGTATATCCCTCCAGCCGGGCTTAGCCGGGGAGCTGTTTTTT. Encoded protein: CASSISLQPGLAGELFF.

V gene TRBV5-1 combines with J gene TRBJ2-5; TRBD2 matches at 8 bases. This CDR3 region has 15 residues. V lost 2 bases to trimming and J lost 5 bases; unmatched junction nucleotides: 8. Germline V gene lookup returns CDR1 SGHRS and CDR2 YFSETQ. Here the CDR3 reads CASSLRLAGSETQYF. CDR3 in DNA: TGCGCCAGCAGCTTAAGATTAGCGGGGTCGGAGACCCAGTACTTC.

This clone occurred many times. The rearrangement uses TRBV7-8 and TRBJ1-3; D unresolved. CDR1 and CDR2 (germline): SGHVS, FQNEAQ. The V and J ends lost 1 base and 0 bases respectively, with 7 bases between them. The CDR3 length is 15 residues. CDR3: CASSLVGHSGNTIYF. CDR3 sequence (DNA): TGTGCCAGCAGCTTAGTAGGCCACTCTGGAAACACCATATATTTT.

The gene calls are TRBV9 and TRBJ1-1, with D possibly TRBD1 on 6 matching bases. CDR1 SGDLS and CDR2 YYNGEE come from the germline V gene. V lost 0 bases and J lost 2, with 14 bases in between. This CDR3 spans 16 amino acids. The DNA for the CDR3 is TGTGCCAGCAGCGTAGGATCATCGGGGGGCAACACTGAAGCTTTCTTT. Amino acids: CASSVGSSGGNTEAFF.